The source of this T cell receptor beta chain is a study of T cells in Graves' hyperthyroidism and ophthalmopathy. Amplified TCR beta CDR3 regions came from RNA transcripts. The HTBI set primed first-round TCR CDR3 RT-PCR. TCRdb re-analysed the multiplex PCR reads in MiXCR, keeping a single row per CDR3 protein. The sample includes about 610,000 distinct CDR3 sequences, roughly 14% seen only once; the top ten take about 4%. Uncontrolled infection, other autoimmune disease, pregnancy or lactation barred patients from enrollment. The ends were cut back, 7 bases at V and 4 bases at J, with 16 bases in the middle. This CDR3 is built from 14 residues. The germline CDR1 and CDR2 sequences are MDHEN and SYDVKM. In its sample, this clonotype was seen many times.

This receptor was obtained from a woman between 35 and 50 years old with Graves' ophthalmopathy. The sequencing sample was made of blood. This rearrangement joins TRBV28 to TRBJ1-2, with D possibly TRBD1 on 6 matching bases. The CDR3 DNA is TGTGCCAGCAAGCCCTCAGGGGATTTCTATGGCTACACCTTC. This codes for CASKPSGDFYGYTF.